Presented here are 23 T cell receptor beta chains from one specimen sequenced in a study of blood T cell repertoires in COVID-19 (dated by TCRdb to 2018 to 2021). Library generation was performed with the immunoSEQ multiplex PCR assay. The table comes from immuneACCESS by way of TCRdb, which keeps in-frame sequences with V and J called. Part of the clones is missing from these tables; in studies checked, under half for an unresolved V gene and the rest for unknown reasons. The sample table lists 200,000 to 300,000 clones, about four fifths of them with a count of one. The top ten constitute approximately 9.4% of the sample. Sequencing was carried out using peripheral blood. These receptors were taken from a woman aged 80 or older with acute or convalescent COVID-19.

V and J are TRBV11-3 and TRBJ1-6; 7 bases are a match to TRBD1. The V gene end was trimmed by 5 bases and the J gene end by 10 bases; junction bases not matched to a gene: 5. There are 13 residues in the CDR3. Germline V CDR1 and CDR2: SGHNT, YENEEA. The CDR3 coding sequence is TGTGCCAGCAGCCGCACAGGGGACTCACCCCTCCACTTT. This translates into CASSRTGDSPLHF.

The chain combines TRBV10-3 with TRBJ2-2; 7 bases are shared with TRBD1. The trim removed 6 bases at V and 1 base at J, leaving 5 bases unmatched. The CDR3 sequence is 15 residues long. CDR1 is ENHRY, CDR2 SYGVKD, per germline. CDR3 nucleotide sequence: TGTGCCATCAGGGGGACAGAAAAGAACACCGGGGAGCTGTTTTTT. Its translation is CAIRGTEKNTGELFF.

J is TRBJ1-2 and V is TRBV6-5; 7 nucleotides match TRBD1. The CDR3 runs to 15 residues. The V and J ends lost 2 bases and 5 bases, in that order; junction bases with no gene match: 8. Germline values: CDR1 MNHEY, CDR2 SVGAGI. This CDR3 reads CASSYRTGRGYGYTF. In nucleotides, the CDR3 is TGTGCCAGCAGTTACAGGACAGGTCGGGGGTATGGCTACACCTTC.

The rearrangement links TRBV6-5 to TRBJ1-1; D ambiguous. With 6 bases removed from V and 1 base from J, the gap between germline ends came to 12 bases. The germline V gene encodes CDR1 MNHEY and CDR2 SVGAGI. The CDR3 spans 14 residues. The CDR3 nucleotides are TGTGCCAGCAGCGCCCTCGGAGGGAACACTGAAGCTTTCTTT. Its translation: CASSALGGNTEAFF.

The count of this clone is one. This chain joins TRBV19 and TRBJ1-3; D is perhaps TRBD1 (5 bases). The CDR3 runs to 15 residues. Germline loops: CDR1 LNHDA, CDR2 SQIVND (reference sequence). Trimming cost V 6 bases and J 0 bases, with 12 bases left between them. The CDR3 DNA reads TGTGCCAGTAGCCCGACAGCCTCCTCTGGAAACACCATATATTTT. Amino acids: CASSPTASSGNTIYF.

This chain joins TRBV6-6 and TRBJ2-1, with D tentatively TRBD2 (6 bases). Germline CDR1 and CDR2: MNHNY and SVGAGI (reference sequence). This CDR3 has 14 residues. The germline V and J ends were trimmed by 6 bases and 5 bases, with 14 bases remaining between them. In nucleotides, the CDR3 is TGTGCCAGCAGCCCCGGGACTGGAAACAATGAGCAGTTCTTC. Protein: CASSPGTGNNEQFF.

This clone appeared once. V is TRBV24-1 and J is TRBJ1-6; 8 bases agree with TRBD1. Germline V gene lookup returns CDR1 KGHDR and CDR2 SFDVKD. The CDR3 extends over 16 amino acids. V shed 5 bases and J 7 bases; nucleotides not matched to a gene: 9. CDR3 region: CATSVGQGTENSPLHF. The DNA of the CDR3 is TGTGCCACCAGTGTCGGACAGGGCACGGAGAATTCACCCCTCCACTTT.

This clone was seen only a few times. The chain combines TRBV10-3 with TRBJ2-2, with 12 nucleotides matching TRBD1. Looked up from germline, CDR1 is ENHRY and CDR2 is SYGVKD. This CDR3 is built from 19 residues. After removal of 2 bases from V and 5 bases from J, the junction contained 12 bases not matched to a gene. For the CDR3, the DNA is TGTGCCATCAGTGAGGAGCCCGGGACAGGGGGCAGAGGAACCGGGGAGCTGTTTTTT. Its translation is CAISEEPGTGGRGTGELFF.

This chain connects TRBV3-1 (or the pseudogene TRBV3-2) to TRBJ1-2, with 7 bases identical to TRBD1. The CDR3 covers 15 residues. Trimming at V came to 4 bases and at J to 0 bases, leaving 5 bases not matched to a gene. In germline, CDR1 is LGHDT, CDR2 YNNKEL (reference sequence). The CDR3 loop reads CASSPRDRSNYGYTF. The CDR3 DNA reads TGTGCCAGCAGCCCGCGGGACAGATCTAACTATGGCTACACCTTC.

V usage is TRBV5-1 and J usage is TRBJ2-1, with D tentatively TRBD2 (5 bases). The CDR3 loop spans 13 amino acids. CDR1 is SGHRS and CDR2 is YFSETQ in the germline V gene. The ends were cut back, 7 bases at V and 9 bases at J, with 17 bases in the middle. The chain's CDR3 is CASRPPRAGEQFF. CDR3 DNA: TGCGCCAGCCGCCCACCGCGGGCGGGTGAGCAGTTCTTC.

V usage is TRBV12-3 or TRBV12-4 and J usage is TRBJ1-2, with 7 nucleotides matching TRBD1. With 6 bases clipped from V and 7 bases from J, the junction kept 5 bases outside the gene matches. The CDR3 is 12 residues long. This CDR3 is CASRRGPGGYTF. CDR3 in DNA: TGTGCCAGCAGGAGGGGGCCGGGTGGCTACACCTTC.

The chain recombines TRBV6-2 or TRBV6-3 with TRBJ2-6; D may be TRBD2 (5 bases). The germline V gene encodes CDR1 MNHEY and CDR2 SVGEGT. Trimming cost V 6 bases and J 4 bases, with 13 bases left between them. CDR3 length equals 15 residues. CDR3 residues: CASSPGSAGANVLTF. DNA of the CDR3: TGTGCCAGCAGCCCGGGGAGCGCCGGGGCCAACGTCCTGACTTTC.

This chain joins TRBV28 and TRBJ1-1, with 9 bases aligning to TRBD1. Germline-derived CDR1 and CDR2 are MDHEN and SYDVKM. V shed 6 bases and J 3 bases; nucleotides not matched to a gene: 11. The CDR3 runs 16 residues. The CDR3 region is CASRGQGRGKYTEAFF. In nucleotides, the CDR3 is TGTGCCAGCAGGGGACAGGGAAGAGGGAAGTACACTGAAGCTTTCTTT. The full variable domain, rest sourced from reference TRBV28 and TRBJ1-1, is DVKVTQSSRYLVKRTGEKVFLECVQDMDHENMFWYRQDPGLGLRLIYFSYDVKMKEKGDIPEGYSVSREKKERFSLILESASTNQTSMYLCASRGQGRGKYTEAFFGQGTRLTVV.

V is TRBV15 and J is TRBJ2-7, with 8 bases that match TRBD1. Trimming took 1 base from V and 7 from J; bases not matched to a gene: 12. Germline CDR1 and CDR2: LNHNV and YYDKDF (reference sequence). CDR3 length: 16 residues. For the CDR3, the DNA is TGTGCCACCAGCAGAGGCGGACAGGGACCCCTCCGGGAGCAGTACTTC. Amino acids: CATSRGGQGPLREQYF.

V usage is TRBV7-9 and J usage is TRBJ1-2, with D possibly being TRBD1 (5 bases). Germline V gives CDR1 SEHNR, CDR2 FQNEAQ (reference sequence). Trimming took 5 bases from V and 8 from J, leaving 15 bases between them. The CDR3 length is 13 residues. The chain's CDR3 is CASSRREGAGYTF. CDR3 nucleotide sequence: TGTGCCAGCAGCCGCAGGGAAGGGGCCGGCTACACCTTC.

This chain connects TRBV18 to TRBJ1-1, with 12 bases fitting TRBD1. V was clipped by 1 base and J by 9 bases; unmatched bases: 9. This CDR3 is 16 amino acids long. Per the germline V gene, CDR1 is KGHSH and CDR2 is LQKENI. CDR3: CASSPQAGTGGEQAFF. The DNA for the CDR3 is TGTGCCAGCTCACCACAGGCGGGGACAGGGGGCGAACAAGCTTTCTTT.

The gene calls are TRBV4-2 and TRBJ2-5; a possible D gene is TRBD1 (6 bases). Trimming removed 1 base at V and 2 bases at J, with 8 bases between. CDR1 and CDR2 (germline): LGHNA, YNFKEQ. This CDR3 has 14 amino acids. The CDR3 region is CASSQVQGQETQYF. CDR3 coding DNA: TGTGCCAGCAGCCAAGTACAGGGTCAAGAGACCCAGTACTTC.

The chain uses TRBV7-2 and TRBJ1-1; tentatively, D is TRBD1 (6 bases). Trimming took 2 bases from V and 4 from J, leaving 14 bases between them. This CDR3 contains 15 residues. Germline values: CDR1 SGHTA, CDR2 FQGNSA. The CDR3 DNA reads TGTGCCAGCAGCTTAACTCAGGGAGGGGGCACTGAAGCTTTCTTT. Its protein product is CASSLTQGGGTEAFF.

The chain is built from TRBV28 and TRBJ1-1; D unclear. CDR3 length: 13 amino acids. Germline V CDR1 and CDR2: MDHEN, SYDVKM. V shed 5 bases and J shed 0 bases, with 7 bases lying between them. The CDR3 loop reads CASSNNMNTEAFF. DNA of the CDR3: TGTGCCAGCAGTAATAACATGAACACTGAAGCTTTCTTT.

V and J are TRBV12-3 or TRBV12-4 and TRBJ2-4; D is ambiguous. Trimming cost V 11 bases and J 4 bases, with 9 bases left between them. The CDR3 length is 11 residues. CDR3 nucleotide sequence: TGTGCCTCCGGTGCGAAAAACATTCAGTACTTC. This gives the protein CASGAKNIQYF.

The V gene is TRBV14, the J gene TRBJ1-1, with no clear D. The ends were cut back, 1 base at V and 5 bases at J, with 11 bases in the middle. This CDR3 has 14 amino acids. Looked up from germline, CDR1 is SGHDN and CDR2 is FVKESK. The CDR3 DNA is TGTGCCAGCAGCCAAGGCAGGACGGGGACTGAAGCTTTCTTT. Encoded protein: CASSQGRTGTEAFF. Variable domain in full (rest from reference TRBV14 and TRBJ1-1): EAGVTQFPSHSVIEKGQTVTLRCDPISGHDNLYWYRRVMGKEIKFLLHFVKESKQDESGMPNNRFLAERTGGTYSTLKVQPAELEDSGVYFCASSQGRTGTEAFFGQGTRLTVV.

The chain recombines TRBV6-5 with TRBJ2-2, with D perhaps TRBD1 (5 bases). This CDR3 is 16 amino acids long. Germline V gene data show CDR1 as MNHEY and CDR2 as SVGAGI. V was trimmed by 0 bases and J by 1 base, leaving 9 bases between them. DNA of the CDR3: TGTGCCAGCAGTTACTCTTACGACAGGAACACCGGGGAGCTGTTTTTT. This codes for CASSYSYDRNTGELFF.

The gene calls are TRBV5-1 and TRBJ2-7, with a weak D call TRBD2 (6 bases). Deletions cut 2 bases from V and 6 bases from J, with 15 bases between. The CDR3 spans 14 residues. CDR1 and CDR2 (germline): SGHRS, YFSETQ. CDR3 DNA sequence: TGCGCCAGCAGCTTAGTGGGAGGCGACGGCGAGCAGTACTTC. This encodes CASSLVGGDGEQYF. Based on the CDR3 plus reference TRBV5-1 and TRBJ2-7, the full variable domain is KAGVTQTPRYLIKTRGQQVTLSCSPISGHRSVSWYQQTPGQGLQFLFEYFSETQRNKGNFPGRFSGRQFSNSRSEMNVSTLELGDSALYLCASSLVGGDGEQYFGPGTRLTVT.